Presented here are 2 T cell receptor beta chains from one specimen sequenced in a study of blood T cell repertoires in COVID-19 (dated by TCRdb to 2019 to 2021). Libraries were built with the immunoSEQ multiplex PCR assay. Entries here come from immuneACCESS through TCRdb and include only in-frame sequences with V and J called. Some clones fail to appear in such tables; in the studies checked, an unresolved V gene covers under half of the shortfall, and the cause of the remainder is unknown. In this sample the table shows 100,000 to 140,000 clones, 65% to 80% of which occur a single time. The ten largest clones represent roughly 4% of the sample. Sequenced sample: peripheral blood. The receptors here all came from a man in his 70s with acute or convalescent COVID-19.

The V gene is TRBV3-1 (or the pseudogene TRBV3-2), the J gene TRBJ2-2; no clear D gene. The germline V gene has CDR1 LGHDT and CDR2 YNNKEL (reference sequence). The length of the CDR3 is 14 residues. Between the trimmed V and J ends, which lost 2 bases and 7 bases, there was a span of 11 bases. CDR3 residues: CASSQFTGYGELFF. CDR3 sequence (DNA): TGTGCCAGCAGCCAATTCACGGGTTACGGGGAGCTGTTTTTT.

The genes are TRBV9 and TRBJ2-3; tentative D call: TRBD2 (6 bases). CDR3 length: 17 amino acids. V gave up 0 bases and J gave up 6 bases, with 20 bases separating them. CDR1 is SGDLS and CDR2 is YYNGEE in the germline V gene. This CDR3 reads CASSVVGFGGNFDTQYF. The DNA of the CDR3 is TGTGCCAGCAGCGTAGTAGGGTTCGGGGGAAACTTCGATACGCAGTATTTT.